This T cell receptor beta chain derives from a study of blood T cell repertoires in COVID-19. In the study overall: Sources were T cells, B-cell-depleted T cells, or PBMCs; the material itself was cDNA or gDNA.

Trimming at V came to 5 bases and at J to 7 bases, leaving 8 bases not matched to a gene. The CDR3 runs 15 residues. In germline, CDR1 is SGHRS, CDR2 YFSETQ. Those who participated ranged in age from roughly 18 to 89 years and resided in about two dozen US areas. Clinical history reported by participants formed the basis on which cohorts were assigned. Study processing details: Reference gene primer amplification in the assay estimated nucleated cell counts. The protocol was immunoSEQ multiplex PCR, while the TCRdb copy is restricted to in-frame clones and leaves out a portion. V and J calls and clone size are copied from that table; D and trimming were computed from the DNA. Among roughly 280,000 clones listed, approximately 90% were seen once.

The chain employs TRBV5-1 and TRBJ2-2; the match to TRBD1 covers 10 bases. The sample comprised PBMCs or T cells enriched from blood (not recorded which). The TCR originated in a woman aged 25 to 39 with acute COVID-19. The DNA of the CDR3 is TGCGCCAGCAGACCCGGGACAGGGGATTTCGGGGAGCTGTTTTTT. It is translated as CASRPGTGDFGELFF.